This T cell receptor (beta chain) was obtained from a study of blood T cell repertoires in COVID-19. Repertoires were generated with immunoSEQ multiplex PCR, while TCRdb's copy carries only in-frame clones and drops some. The sample lists around 250,000 clones; 80% to 95% were seen once. Germline CDR1 is SGDLS and CDR2 is YYNGEE. V was pared by 10 bases and J by 2 bases, with 12 bases of the junction left unmatched. The length of the CDR3 is 18 residues. This clone occurred once. This chain connects TRBV9 to TRBJ2-1, with TRBD2 matching over 16 bases. This receptor was taken from a man aged 40-50 years who had been exposed to COVID-19. Sequencing used PBMCs or T cells enriched from blood (not recorded which). The CDR3: CAGDQPGTSGRAYNEQFF. The CDR3 DNA is TGTGCCGGCGACCAACCCGGGACTAGCGGGAGGGCCTACAATGAGCAGTTCTTC.